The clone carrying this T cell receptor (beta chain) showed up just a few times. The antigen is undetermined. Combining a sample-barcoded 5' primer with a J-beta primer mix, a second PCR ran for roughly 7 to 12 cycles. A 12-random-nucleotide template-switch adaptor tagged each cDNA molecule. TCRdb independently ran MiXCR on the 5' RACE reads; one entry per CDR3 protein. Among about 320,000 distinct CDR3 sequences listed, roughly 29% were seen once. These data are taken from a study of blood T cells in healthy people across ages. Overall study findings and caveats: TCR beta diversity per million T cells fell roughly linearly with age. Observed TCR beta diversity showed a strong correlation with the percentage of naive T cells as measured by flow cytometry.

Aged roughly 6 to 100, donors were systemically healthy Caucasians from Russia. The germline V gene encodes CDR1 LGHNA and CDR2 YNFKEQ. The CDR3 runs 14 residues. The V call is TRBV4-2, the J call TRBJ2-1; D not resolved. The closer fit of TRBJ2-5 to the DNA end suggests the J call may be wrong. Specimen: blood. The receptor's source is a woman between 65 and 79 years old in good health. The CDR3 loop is CASSQDRLGETQYF. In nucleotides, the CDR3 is TGTGCCAGCAGCCAAGATCGGTTGGGGGAGACCCAGTACTTC.